Following are 18 T cell receptor beta chains from one sample sequenced in a study of T-cell memory formation after mild COVID-19. TCRdb re-derived calls from the 5' RACE reads in MiXCR, one entry per CDR3 protein. Counted here are about 340,000 distinct CDR3 sequences, around 20% occurring once; the ten biggest clones make up roughly 23%. Sequenced material: PBMCs or a T cell subset sorted from them (not recorded which). The receptors shown here come from a man between 18 and 29 years old who had mild COVID-19 (a few samples of this study predate the infection). Cell type and time point are not known.

The V gene is TRBV7-9, the J gene TRBJ1-1; maybe TRBD1 (6 bases). Germline V lookup: CDR1 SEHNR, CDR2 FQNEAQ (reference sequence). The ends were cut back, 1 base at V and 4 bases at J, with 13 bases in the middle. This CDR3 comprises 15 residues. CDR3 bases: TGTGCCAGCAGCTTAGGGGGGGGCCCCGGCACTGAAGCTTTCTTT. Protein product: CASSLGGGPGTEAFF.

Remarks on this clonotype: A much larger clonotype is one base distant, so this may be a read error. The gene calls are TRBV5-1 and TRBJ1-1, with D perhaps matching TRBD1 (5 bases). CDR3 size: 14 residues. Trimming removed 0 bases at V and 1 base at J, with 7 bases between. Looked up from germline, CDR1 is SGHRS and CDR2 is YFSETQ. The CDR3 bases are TGCGCCAGCAGCTTGGACAGGACGAACACTGAAGCTTTCTTT. Its translation is CASSLDRTNTEAFF.

This clonotype occurred a few times. This chain uses TRBV6-2 or TRBV6-3 with TRBJ1-5; TRBD1 agrees at 7 bases. Germline-derived CDR1 and CDR2 are MNHEY and SVGEGT. The CDR3 extends over 14 amino acids. After removal of 6 bases from V and 0 bases from J, the junction contained 2 bases not matched to a gene. The CDR3 is CASSGQASNQPQHF. CDR3 DNA sequence: TGTGCCAGCAGCGGACAGGCTAGCAATCAGCCCCAGCATTTT.

J is TRBJ2-3 and V is TRBV4-3; unclear D gene. The length of the CDR3 is 14 residues. Trimming pared 1 base from V and 5 bases from J, leaving 10 bases between. In germline, CDR1 is LGHNA, CDR2 YSLEER. CDR3 coding DNA: TGCGCCAGCAGCCAAGTGGCCTTGGAAGATACGCAGTATTTT. This gives the protein CASSQVALEDTQYF.

The chain employs TRBV2 and TRBJ1-6; D unresolved. V lost 7 bases to trimming and J lost 9 bases, with 10 bases between them. This CDR3 spans 12 amino acids. CDR1 is SNHLY and CDR2 is FYNNEI in the germline V gene. The CDR3 DNA sequence: TGTGCCAGCAAACGGGCGGGTTCACCCCTCCACTTT. Residues: CASKRAGSPLHF.

This clonotype was detected only a few times. This chain uses TRBV30 with TRBJ2-7; D not resolved. The CDR3 has 11 residues. Per the germline V gene, CDR1 is GTSNPN and CDR2 is SVGIG (reference sequence). V shed 0 bases and J shed 5 bases, with 5 bases lying between them. CDR3 in DNA: TGTGCCTGGAGTGTTAAAGACGAGCAGTACTTC. Translated: CAWSVKDEQYF.

Ten or more counts support this clonotype. The gene calls are TRBV15 and TRBJ2-1; 9 nucleotides agree with TRBD2. Unmatched junction bases numbered 6, after V lost 5 bases and J lost 4 bases. The CDR3 covers 15 residues. Looked up from germline, CDR1 is LNHNV and CDR2 is YYDKDF (reference sequence). CDR3: CATSLGLADYNEQFF. The DNA of the CDR3 is TGTGCCACCAGCCTGGGACTAGCAGATTACAATGAGCAGTTCTTC.

A few counts support this clonotype. The rearrangement joins TRBV24-1 to TRBJ1-2; D gene ambiguous. V was shortened by 9 bases and J by 3 bases, with 7 bases between the two germline ends. The germline gives CDR1 KGHDR, CDR2 SFDVKD. This CDR3 has 11 amino acids. The CDR3 sequence is CATRRHYGYTF. CDR3 nucleotides: TGTGCCACCCGGAGGCACTATGGCTACACCTTC.

V is TRBV28 and J is TRBJ1-4; perhaps TRBD1 as D (5 bases). Per the germline V gene, CDR1 is MDHEN and CDR2 is SYDVKM. This CDR3 has 17 amino acids. Deletions cut 2 bases from V and 0 bases from J, with 13 bases between. The CDR3 sequence is CASSLPFWDATNEKLFF. The DNA of the CDR3 is TGTGCCAGCAGTTTACCCTTCTGGGACGCAACTAATGAAAAACTGTTTTTT. Full variable domain (outside the CDR3, taken from reference TRBV28 and TRBJ1-4): DVKVTQSSRYLVKRTGEKVFLECVQDMDHENMFWYRQDPGLGLRLIYFSYDVKMKEKGDIPEGYSVSREKKERFSLILESASTNQTSMYLCASSLPFWDATNEKLFFGSGTQLSVL.

This clonotype was observed a few times. The V call is TRBV5-6, the J call TRBJ1-2; D may be TRBD1 (6 bases). Germline V gene data show CDR1 as SGHDT and CDR2 as YYEEEE. The CDR3 runs to 14 residues. Between the trimmed V and J ends, which lost 4 bases and 4 bases, there was a span of 14 bases. The CDR3, as DNA: TGTGCCAGCAGCCCCGAGACAGGAATCTATGGCTACACCTTC. The encoded protein is CASSPETGIYGYTF. The variable domain in full, completed from reference TRBV5-6 and TRBJ1-2, reads DAGVTQSPTHLIKTRGQQVTLRCSPKSGHDTVSWYQQALGQGPQFIFQYYEEEERQRGNFPDRFSGHQFPNYSSELNVNALLLGDSALYLCASSPETGIYGYTFGSGTRLTVV.

This chain links TRBV7-9 with TRBJ2-1; 12 bases are a match to TRBD2. The CDR3 runs 16 residues. The ends lost 5 bases at V and 6 bases at J; junction bases unmatched: 8. The germline CDR1 and CDR2 sequences are SEHNR and FQNEAQ (reference sequence). As DNA, the CDR3 is TGTGCCAGCAGCGTCCCTGGACTAGCGGGGATCAATGAGCAGTTCTTC. Residues: CASSVPGLAGINEQFF.

V gene TRBV9 combines with J gene TRBJ2-3; D is perhaps TRBD1 (6 bases). Trimming left V 2 bases short and J 2 bases short, with 12 bases between. The length of the CDR3 is 15 residues. The germline CDR1 and CDR2 sequences are SGDLS and YYNGEE. The CDR3 DNA follows: TGTGCCAGCAGCGTGCGACAGGACTTCACAGATACGCAGTATTTT. This encodes CASSVRQDFTDTQYF.

This clonotype has only a few counts. The chain carries TRBV6-5 and TRBJ2-7; 7 nucleotides line up with TRBD1. Germline trimming cut 5 bases from V and 3 bases from J; bases unmatched to any gene: 7. The CDR3 contains 14 residues. In germline, CDR1 is MNHEY, CDR2 SVGAGI. The chain's CDR3 is CASSRGQLFYEQYF. As DNA, the CDR3 is TGTGCCAGCAGTAGGGGACAGTTATTCTACGAGCAGTACTTC.

The rearrangement joins TRBV6-5 to TRBJ1-1; 8 bases fit TRBD1. CDR1 is MNHEY and CDR2 is SVGAGI in the germline V gene. V lost 1 base to trimming and J lost 9 bases; unmatched junction nucleotides: 7. The CDR3 extends over 14 amino acids. CDR3 amino acids: CASSYWGQEGKAFF. Written as DNA, the CDR3 is TGTGCCAGCAGTTACTGGGGACAGGAGGGAAAAGCTTTCTTT.

The V call is TRBV7-9, the J call TRBJ1-2; 7 bases align to TRBD1. CDR3 length equals 14 residues. J gave up 3 bases and V 5 bases, and 6 bases lay outside the gene matches. Germline loops: CDR1 SEHNR, CDR2 FQNEAQ (reference sequence). This chain's CDR3 is CASSVRGPDYGYTF. CDR3 nucleotides: TGTGCCAGCAGCGTAAGGGGGCCGGACTATGGCTACACCTTC.

V gene TRBV20-1 combines with J gene TRBJ2-3, with D perhaps being TRBD1 or TRBD2 (6 bases each). CDR1 is DFQATT, CDR2 SNEGSKA, per germline (reference sequence). The CDR3 consists of 15 residues. The V end was cut by 4 bases, the J end by 3 bases, with 17 bases between. The DNA for the CDR3 is TGCAGTGCTATCCTTCTTGGGGGGACAACAGATACGCAGTATTTT. Amino acids: CSAILLGGTTDTQYF.

This clonotype has only a few counts. The genes are TRBV7-3 and TRBJ2-3; TRBD1 is a possible D gene (5 bases). Germline CDR1 is SGHTA and CDR2 is FQGTGA. This CDR3 comprises 15 residues. Trimming cost V 2 bases and J 6 bases, with 15 bases left between them. In DNA, the CDR3 is TGTGCCAGCAGCTTATCTAACGGCAGGGCTGATACGCAGTATTTT. Its translation: CASSLSNGRADTQYF.

This chain links TRBV20-1 with TRBJ2-5, with 12 bases aligning to TRBD2. Germline CDR1 DFQATT, CDR2 SNEGSKA (reference sequence). The junction had 4 bases not matched to a gene; V was cut back by 1 base and J by 1 base. This CDR3 has 16 amino acids. CDR3 sequence reads: CSARASGGAFQETQYF. CDR3 nucleotide sequence: TGCAGTGCTAGAGCTAGCGGGGGGGCCTTCCAAGAGACCCAGTACTTC.